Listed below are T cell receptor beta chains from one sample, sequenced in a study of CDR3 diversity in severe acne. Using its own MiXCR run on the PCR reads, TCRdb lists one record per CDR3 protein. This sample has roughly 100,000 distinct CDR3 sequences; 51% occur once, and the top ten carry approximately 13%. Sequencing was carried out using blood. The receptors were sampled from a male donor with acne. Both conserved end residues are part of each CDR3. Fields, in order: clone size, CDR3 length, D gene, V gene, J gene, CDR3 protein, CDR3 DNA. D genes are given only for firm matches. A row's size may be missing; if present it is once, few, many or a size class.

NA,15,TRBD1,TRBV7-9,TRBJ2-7,CASSLSGTGTWEQYF,TGTGCCAGCAGCTTATCCGGGACAGGCACCTGGGAGCAGTACTTC
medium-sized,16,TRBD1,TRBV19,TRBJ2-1,CASSQAQGAPWNEQFF,TGTGCCAGTAGTCAGGCACAGGGGGCTCCGTGGAATGAGCAGTTCTTC
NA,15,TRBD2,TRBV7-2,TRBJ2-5,CASSFAGGPVETQYF,TGTGCCAGCAGCTTCGCGGGGGGGCCTGTAGAGACCCAGTACTTC
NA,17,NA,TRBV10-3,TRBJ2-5,CAISPNVPGTRRGTQYF,TGTGCCATCAGTCCCAACGTTCCCGGGACACGTCGAGGGACCCAGTACTTC
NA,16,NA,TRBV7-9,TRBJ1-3,CASSLEPVSSGNTIYF,TGTGCCAGCAGCTTAGAGCCTGTGAGCTCTGGAAACACCATATATTTT
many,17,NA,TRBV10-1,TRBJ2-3,CASSDPSRGLTPDTQYF,TGCGCCAGCAGTGACCCATCAAGGGGCTTAACCCCTGATACGCAGTATTTT
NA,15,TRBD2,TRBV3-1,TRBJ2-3,CASSQTGLAADTQYF,TGTGCCAGCAGCCAAACTGGCCTAGCGGCAGATACGCAGTATTTT
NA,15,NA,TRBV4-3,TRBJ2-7,CVSPSGGEVPYEQYF,TGCGTCAGCCCCAGTGGGGGCGAGGTCCCCTACGAGCAGTACTTC
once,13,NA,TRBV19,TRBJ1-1,CASSYRANTEAFF,TGTGCCAGTAGTTACAGGGCCAACACTGAAGCTTTCTTT
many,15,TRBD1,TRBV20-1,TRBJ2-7,CSARETGTGRGEQYF,TGCAGTGCTAGAGAAACCGGGACAGGTCGAGGGGAGCAGTACTTC
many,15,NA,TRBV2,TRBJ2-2,CASMWGGGVSGELFF,TGTGCCAGCATGTGGGGGGGGGGCGTGTCCGGGGAGCTGTTTTTT
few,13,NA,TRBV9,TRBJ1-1,CASSVEKNTEAFF,TGTGCCAGCAGCGTAGAAAAGAACACTGAAGCTTTCTTT
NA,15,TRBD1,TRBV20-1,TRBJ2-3,CSARLQGAGTDTQYF,TGCAGTGCTAGGCTGCAGGGGGCGGGCACAGATACGCAGTATTTT
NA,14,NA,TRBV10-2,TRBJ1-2,CASSESGRTLGYTF,TGCGCCAGCAGTGAGTCGGGTAGAACTCTTGGCTACACCTTC
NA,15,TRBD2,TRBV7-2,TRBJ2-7,CASSPGTSGGYEQYF,TGTGCCAGCAGCCCCGGGACTAGCGGTGGGTACGAGCAGTACTTC
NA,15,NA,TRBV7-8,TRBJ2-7,CASSLRRRGHGELYF,TGTGCCAGCAGCTTACGCAGGAGAGGTCACGGGGAGCTGTACTTC
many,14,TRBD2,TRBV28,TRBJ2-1,CASRTSGRYNEQFF,TGTGCCAGCAGGACTAGCGGGCGTTACAATGAGCAGTTCTTC
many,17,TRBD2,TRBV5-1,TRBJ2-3,CASSRPPLAGVTDTQYF,TGCGCCAGCAGCAGACCCCCACTAGCGGGAGTGACAGATACGCAGTATTTT
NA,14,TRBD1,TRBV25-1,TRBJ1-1,CASSLAGGLTEAFF,TGTGCCAGCAGCCTCGCAGGGGGCCTCACTGAAGCTTTCTTT
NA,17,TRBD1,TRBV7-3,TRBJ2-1,CASSSAYRGSSYNEQFF,TGTGCCAGCAGTTCCGCTTACAGGGGTTCCTCCTACAATGAGCAGTTCTTC
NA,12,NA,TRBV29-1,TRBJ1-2,CSVDGGFYGYTF,TGCAGCGTTGATGGGGGGTTCTATGGCTACACCTTC
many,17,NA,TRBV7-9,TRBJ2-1,CASSPHSTGDSYNEQFF,TGTGCCAGCAGCCCCCACTCGACAGGTGATTCCTACAATGAGCAGTTCTTC
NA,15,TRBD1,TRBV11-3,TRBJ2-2,CASSLDVGGSGELFF,TGTGCCAGCAGCTTAGACGTAGGGGGCTCCGGGGAGCTGTTTTTT
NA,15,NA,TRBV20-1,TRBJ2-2,CSARLVGASGGELFF,TGCAGTGCCCGGCTTGTCGGGGCTAGTGGCGGGGAGCTGTTTTTT
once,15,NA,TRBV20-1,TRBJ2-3,CSARLSAASTDTQYF,TGCAGTGCTAGACTTAGCGCAGCTAGCACAGATACGCAGTATTTT
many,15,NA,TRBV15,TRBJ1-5,CATSRETRVNQPQHF,TGTGCCACCAGCAGAGAGACAAGGGTCAATCAGCCCCAGCATTTT
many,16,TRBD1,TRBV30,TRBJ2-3,CAWKSLQGDGTDTQYF,TGTGCCTGGAAGTCGTTGCAGGGGGATGGCACAGATACGCAGTATTTT